The TCR beta chain described here comes from a study of blood T cell repertoires in COVID-19. Study in general: PBMCs, B-cell-depleted T cells, or T cells were the source of the cDNA or gDNA that made up the material.

Authors' processing steps: Quantification of nucleated cells was approximated via reference gene primer amplification. Libraries were prepared by immunoSEQ multiplex PCR; TCRdb keeps only in-frame clonotypes and omits some of them. The V and J calls and clone size are taken from that table; D and trimming were inferred from the DNA. Among 400,000 to 550,000 clones, around nine tenths were seen once, and the ten largest hold around 1.8%. This CDR3 comprises 16 residues. Germline lookup yields CDR1 LGHDT and CDR2 YNNKEL (reference sequence). The J segment lost 4 bases and the V segment lost 5 bases, leaving 12 bases of the junction unmatched. Ages ranged from about 18 to 89 years, with residence in under 25 US areas. Each participant's cohort was designated according to participant-reported clinical history.

The TCR comes from a woman aged 18-30 years with acute COVID-19. Specimen: PBMCs or T cells enriched from blood (not recorded which). This rearrangement joins TRBV3-1 (or the pseudogene TRBV3-2) to TRBJ2-7, with 9 bases fitting TRBD2. This CDR3 reads CASSVLAGEFLYEQYF. The CDR3 coding sequence is TGTGCCAGCAGCGTGTTAGCGGGAGAGTTTCTTTACGAGCAGTACTTC.